Presented here are 4 T cell receptor beta chains from one specimen sequenced in a study of cytomegalovirus exposure and HLA in healthy donors (TCRdb year 2017). Libraries were prepared through the immunoSEQ multiplex PCR assay. For the multiplex PCR, a mixture combining 60 forward primers for TCR Vbeta segments and 13 reverse primers for TCR Jbeta segments was used. TCRdb retrieved this table from immuneACCESS and kept in-frame rearrangements only. Not all clones are present; in checked studies, unresolved V genes account for under half, and no reason is known for the remainder. The table for this sample lists some 160,000 clones; roughly four fifths of them were counted only once. The ten largest clones represent 7.5% to 9% of the sample. The specimen was PBMCs. These receptors all come from a male donor in good health and CMV-seropositive.

The chain links TRBV30 to TRBJ1-6; 9 bases line up with TRBD1. Germline V gene lookup returns CDR1 GTSNPN and CDR2 SVGIG (reference sequence). The CDR3 length is 15 residues. The V and J ends lost 0 bases and 10 bases, in that order; junction bases with no gene match: 7. CDR3 sequence reads: CAWSVLLGQGSPLHF. The CDR3 region has the DNA TGTGCCTGGAGTGTCTTGCTGGGACAGGGATCACCCCTCCACTTT.

The V call is TRBV6-5, the J call TRBJ1-4, with TRBD1 identical over 9 bases. Germline V gene sequence: CDR1 MNHEY, CDR2 SVGAGI. The CDR3 extends over 14 amino acids. V lost 6 bases and J lost 11; bases outside the gene matches: 10. CDR3 in DNA: TGTGCCAGCAGATACCGGGACAGGGATGGGAAACTGTTTTTT. It encodes CASRYRDRDGKLFF.

The chain employs TRBV6-5 and TRBJ1-3, with D unresolved. The germline V gene has CDR1 MNHEY and CDR2 SVGAGI. The CDR3 extends over 15 amino acids. The germline V and J ends were trimmed by 6 bases and 0 bases, with 12 bases remaining between them. CDR3 sequence (DNA): TGTGCCAGCAGCCGGGAGCCAATCTCTGGAAACACCATATATTTT. It translates to CASSREPISGNTIYF.

V gene TRBV5-1 combines with J gene TRBJ1-1, with 10 bases that match TRBD1. The CDR3 extends over 16 amino acids. V trimming: 2 bases; J trimming: 4 bases; junction bases outside the gene matches: 8. Germline loops: CDR1 SGHRS, CDR2 YFSETQ. The CDR3 protein is CASSFRTGGRGTEAFF. In DNA, the CDR3 is TGCGCCAGCAGCTTTAGGACAGGGGGAAGGGGCACTGAAGCTTTCTTT.